What follows is one T cell receptor (beta chain) and its context. Random hexamers primed reverse transcription of about 0.45 to 1 ug RNA. TCRdb called the immunoSEQ multiplex PCR reads again in MiXCR, with one record for every CDR3 protein. The table records approximately 71,000 distinct CDR3 sequences, just over 95% of them present only once. The data originate from a study of CD8 T cells in Susac syndrome. V was clipped by 2 bases and J by 2 bases, with 9 bases between them. The CDR3 has 14 residues. In germline, CDR1 is SEHNR, CDR2 FQNEAQ (reference sequence). This clonotype originated in a human donor with multiple sclerosis. Sequencing input: CD4+ T cells from PBMCs. The genes are TRBV7-9 and TRBJ1-2, with a tentative D call TRBD1 (6 bases). CDR3 sequence: CASSLQGTNYGYTF. The CDR3 nucleotides read TGTGCCAGCAGCTTACAGGGGACAAACTATGGCTACACCTTC.